This T cell receptor beta chain was observed in a study of regulatory T cells. Primers: 52 TRBV forward and 13 TRBJ reverse. The protocol was immunoSEQ multiplex PCR, while the TCRdb copy is restricted to in-frame clones and leaves out a portion. The sample holds some 29,000 clones, approximately 90% seen once. Remarks on this clone: Its antigen is unidentified.

Trimming removed 2 bases at V and 7 bases at J, with 6 bases between. CDR3 length: 11 residues. Per germline, CDR1 SGHTA and CDR2 FQGNSA. Study-level results: In CD3G-deficient patients, conventional CD4+ T cells were enriched for hydrophobic CDR3 residues at positions 6 and 7. Skewed V and J usage and few unique V-J pairs marked patient repertoires, most in Tregs.

Two CD3G-deficient patients had more severe autoimmunity; all had some. Patients aged 2 to 39 years had fewer naive and more memory CD4+ and CD8+ T cells. Regulatory (CD25-high CD127-low) and conventional (CD25-low CD127-high) CD4+ T cells were sorted separately. Sequenced: conventional CD4+ T cells sorted from blood. The genes are TRBV7-2 and TRBJ2-7; D not certain. The sequence derives from a person aged 18 to 35 with CD3G deficiency. CDR3 protein: CASSLTREQYF. The CDR3 DNA reads TGTGCCAGCAGCTTAACGAGGGAGCAGTACTTC.